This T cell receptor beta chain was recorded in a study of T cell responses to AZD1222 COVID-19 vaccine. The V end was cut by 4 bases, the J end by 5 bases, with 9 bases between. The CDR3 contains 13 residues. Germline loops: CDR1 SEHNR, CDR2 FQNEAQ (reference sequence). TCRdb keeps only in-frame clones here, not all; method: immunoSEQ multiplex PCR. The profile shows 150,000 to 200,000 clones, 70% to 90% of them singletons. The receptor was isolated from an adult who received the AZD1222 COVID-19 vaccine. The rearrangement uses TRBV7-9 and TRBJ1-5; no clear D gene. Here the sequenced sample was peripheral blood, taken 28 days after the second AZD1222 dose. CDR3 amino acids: CASSSRGDQPQHF. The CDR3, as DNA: TGTGCCAGCAGCTCGAGAGGAGATCAGCCCCAGCATTTT.